These 6 T cell receptor beta chains came from one sample sequenced in a study of blood T cell repertoires in COVID-19. Assay: immunoSEQ multiplex PCR; the TCRdb copy retains only in-frame clones and omits some. The sample holds 100,000 to 150,000 clones; about four fifths are singletons and the top ten take about an eighth. Sequenced sample: peripheral blood. These receptors were taken from a man aged 55-75 years with acute or convalescent COVID-19.

The rearrangement joins TRBV7-9 to TRBJ2-5; TRBD1 might be the D (6 bases). Germline CDR1 and CDR2: SEHNR and FQNEAQ (reference sequence). V lost 5 bases, J lost 4 bases, and 11 bases lay in between. CDR3 length: 13 amino acids. The CDR3 region has the DNA TGTGCCAGCAGCAGGATACAGGGAGAGACCCAGTACTTC. Translation gives CASSRIQGETQYF.

The sample holds one count of this clone. This chain connects TRBV6-5 to TRBJ1-1; D is possibly TRBD1 (6 bases). CDR1 MNHEY and CDR2 SVGAGI come from the germline V gene. This CDR3 spans 16 amino acids. The V end lost 2 bases, the J end lost 4 bases, and 17 bases lay between the germline ends. CDR3 in amino acids: CASSYGGRARSTEAFF. The CDR3 coding sequence is TGTGCCAGCAGTTACGGGGGCAGGGCGCGAAGCACTGAAGCTTTCTTT.

This clone was seen a single time. The chain has TRBV7-3 and TRBJ1-2; D call uncertain. The V gene's germline CDR1 is SGHTA and CDR2 FQGTGA. Trimming left V 0 bases short and J 7 bases short, with 24 bases between. The CDR3 extends over 18 amino acids. CDR3 in amino acids: CASSLTYIPLSGSGGYTF. In DNA, the CDR3 is TGTGCCAGCAGCTTAACGTATATACCGTTATCGGGTTCTGGTGGCTACACCTTC.

This chain links TRBV18 with TRBJ2-7; a weak D match, TRBD1 (6 bases). Trimming removed 5 bases at V and 3 bases at J, with 11 bases between. The CDR3 runs 13 residues. CDR1 and CDR2 from the germline V gene are KGHSH and LQKENI. For the CDR3, the DNA is TGTGCCAGCTCAGGACAGATCCTCTACGAGCAGTACTTC. This sequence encodes CASSGQILYEQYF.

The V call is TRBV29-1, the J call TRBJ2-7, with D perhaps matching TRBD1 (6 bases). Germline V gene data show CDR1 as SQVTM and CDR2 as ANQGSEA. V dropped 7 bases and J dropped 1 base, with 14 bases sitting between them. This CDR3 has 13 amino acids. CDR3 sequence reads: CSATGWASYEQYF. The CDR3 DNA is TGCAGCGCCACAGGGTGGGCGTCCTACGAGCAGTACTTC.

The genes are TRBV2 and TRBJ2-7; TRBD2 might be the D (5 bases). This CDR3 has 13 amino acids. Germline CDR1 SNHLY, CDR2 FYNNEI. V was clipped by 6 bases and J by 2 bases, with 11 bases between them. CDR3 coding DNA: TGTGCCAGCAGCCGGGGAGCCGCCTACGAGCAGTACTTC. Residues: CASSRGAAYEQYF.